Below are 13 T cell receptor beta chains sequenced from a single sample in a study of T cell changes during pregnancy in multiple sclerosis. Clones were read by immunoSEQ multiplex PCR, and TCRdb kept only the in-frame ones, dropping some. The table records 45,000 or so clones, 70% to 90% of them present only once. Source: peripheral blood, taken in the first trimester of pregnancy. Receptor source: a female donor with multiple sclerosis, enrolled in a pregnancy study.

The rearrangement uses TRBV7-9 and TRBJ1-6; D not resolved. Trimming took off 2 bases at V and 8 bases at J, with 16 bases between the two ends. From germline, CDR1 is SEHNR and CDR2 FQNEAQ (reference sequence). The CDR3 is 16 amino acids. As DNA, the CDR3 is TGTGCCAGCAGCTTATTTAATTTTGGCAGGCATTCACCCCTCCACTTT. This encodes CASSLFNFGRHSPLHF.

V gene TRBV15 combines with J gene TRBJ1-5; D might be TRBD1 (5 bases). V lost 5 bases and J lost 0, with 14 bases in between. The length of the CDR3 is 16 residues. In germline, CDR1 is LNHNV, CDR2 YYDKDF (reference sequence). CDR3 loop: CATSPLGGNSNQPQHF. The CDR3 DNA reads TGTGCCACCAGCCCCTTGGGGGGGAATAGCAATCAGCCCCAGCATTTT.

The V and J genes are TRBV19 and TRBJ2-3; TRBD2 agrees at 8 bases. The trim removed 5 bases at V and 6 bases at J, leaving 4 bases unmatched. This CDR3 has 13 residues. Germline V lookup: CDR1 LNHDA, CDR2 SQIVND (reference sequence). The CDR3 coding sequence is TGTGCCAGTAGTGTTTTAGCGGGGGATACGCAGTATTTT. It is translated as CASSVLAGDTQYF.

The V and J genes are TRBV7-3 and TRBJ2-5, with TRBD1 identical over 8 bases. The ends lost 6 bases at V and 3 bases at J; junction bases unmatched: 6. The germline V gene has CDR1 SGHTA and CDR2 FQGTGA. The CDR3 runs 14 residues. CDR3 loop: CASSRTGGKETQYF. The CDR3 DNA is TGTGCCAGCAGTCGAACAGGGGGGAAAGAGACCCAGTACTTC.

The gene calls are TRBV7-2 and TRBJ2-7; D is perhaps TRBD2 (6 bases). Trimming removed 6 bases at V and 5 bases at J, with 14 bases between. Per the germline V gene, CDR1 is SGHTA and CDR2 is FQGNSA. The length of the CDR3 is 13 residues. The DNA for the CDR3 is TGTGCCAGCAGTCGGTGGCGGGGAAACGAGCAGTACTTC. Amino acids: CASSRWRGNEQYF.

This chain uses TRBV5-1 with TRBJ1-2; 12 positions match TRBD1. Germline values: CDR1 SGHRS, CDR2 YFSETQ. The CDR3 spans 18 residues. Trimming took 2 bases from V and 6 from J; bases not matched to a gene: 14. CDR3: CASSLLPQTGTGGNGYTF. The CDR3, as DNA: TGCGCCAGCAGCTTACTCCCACAAACGGGGACAGGGGGCAATGGCTACACCTTC.

As DNA, the CDR3 is TGTGCCAGCAGCGGGTCCGGGGGTGAAGCTTTCTTT. Its translation: CASSGSGGEAFF. This sequence joins TRBV7-9 and TRBJ1-1, with D tentatively TRBD1 (5 bases). The CDR3 is 12 amino acids. Trimming took 5 bases from V and 7 from J, leaving 11 bases between them. From germline, CDR1 is SEHNR and CDR2 FQNEAQ (reference sequence).

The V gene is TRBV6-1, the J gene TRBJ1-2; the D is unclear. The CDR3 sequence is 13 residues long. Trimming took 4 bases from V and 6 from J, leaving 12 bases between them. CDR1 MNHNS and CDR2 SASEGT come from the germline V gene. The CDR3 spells CASSVLRMDGYTF. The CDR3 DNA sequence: TGTGCCAGCAGTGTCCTGCGAATGGATGGCTACACCTTC.

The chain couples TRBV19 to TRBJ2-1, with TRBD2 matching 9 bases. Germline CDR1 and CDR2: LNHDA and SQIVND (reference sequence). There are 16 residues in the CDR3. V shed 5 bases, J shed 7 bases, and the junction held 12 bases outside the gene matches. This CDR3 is CASSPQRGARRNEQFF. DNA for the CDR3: TGTGCCAGTAGTCCACAGCGGGGGGCACGGAGAAATGAGCAGTTCTTC.

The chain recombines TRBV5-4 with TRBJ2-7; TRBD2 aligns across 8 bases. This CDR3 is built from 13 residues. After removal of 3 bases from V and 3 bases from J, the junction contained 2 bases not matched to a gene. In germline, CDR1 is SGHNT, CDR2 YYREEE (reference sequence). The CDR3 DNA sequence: TGTGCCAGCAGCTCGGGGGGGAACTACGAGCAGTACTTC. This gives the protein CASSSGGNYEQYF.

CDR3 sequence: CASRRQGRNYGYTF. The CDR3 DNA is TGTGCCAGCAGGCGTCAGGGGAGAAACTATGGCTACACCTTC. This sequence joins TRBV6-5 and TRBJ1-2; maybe TRBD1 (6 bases). This CDR3 is 14 amino acids long. The V and J ends lost 6 bases and 2 bases respectively, with 13 bases between them. Germline V gene lookup returns CDR1 MNHEY and CDR2 SVGAGI.

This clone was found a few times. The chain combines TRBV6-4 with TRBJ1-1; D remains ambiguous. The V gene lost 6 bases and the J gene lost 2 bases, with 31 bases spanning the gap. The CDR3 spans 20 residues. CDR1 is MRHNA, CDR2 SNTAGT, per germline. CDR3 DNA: TGTGCCAGCAGCCCGAGGTTAGGGCGCGGGTTACCCCCGAAAAACACTGAAGCTTTCTTT. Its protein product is CASSPRLGRGLPPKNTEAFF.

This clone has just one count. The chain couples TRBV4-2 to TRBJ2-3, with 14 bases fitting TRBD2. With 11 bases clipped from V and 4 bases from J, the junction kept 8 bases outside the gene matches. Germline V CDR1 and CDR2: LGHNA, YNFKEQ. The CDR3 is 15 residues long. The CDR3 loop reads CAGGLAGGRADTQYF. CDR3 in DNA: TGTGCCGGTGGACTAGCGGGGGGCCGGGCAGATACGCAGTATTTT.